This is a list of T cell receptor beta chains from one sample in a study of PD-1 blockade in classical Hodgkin lymphoma. Method: immunoSEQ multiplex PCR; TCRdb's copy keeps in-frame clones and lacks some. This table has tens of thousands of clones, 80% appearing once. The material was peripheral blood mononuclear cells (PBMCs), obtained before the fourth cycle of nivolumab. The receptors originated from a human donor with classical Hodgkin lymphoma. Each CDR3 is given with its conserved first and last residue. A D gene is named only where the DNA matches it firmly. Rows may omit the clone size; those that give it use once, few, many or a size class.

- | TRBJ2-7 | - | TRBV6-1 | CASRERRSGPYEQYF | TGTGCCAGCAGGGAACGAAGGTCTGGGCCCTACGAGCAGTACTTC
- | TRBJ2-3 | TRBD1 | TRBV5-6 | CASSTGTGRPDTQYF | TGTGCCAGTTCCACCGGGACAGGCAGGCCAGATACGCAGTATTTT
- | TRBJ2-4 | - | TRBV30 | CAWSVRQNIQYF | TGTGCCTGGAGTGTTAGGCAAAACATTCAGTACTTC
- | TRBJ1-1 | - | TRBV5-1 | CASSLQGSNTEAFF | TGCGCCAGCAGCTTACAGGGCTCGAACACTGAAGCTTTCTTT
- | TRBJ1-2 | - | TRBV11-2 | CASSLDSADNYGYTF | TGTGCCAGCAGCTTAGACTCGGCTGATAACTATGGCTACACCTTC
- | TRBJ1-1 | - | TRBV28 | CASRGGLNTEAFF | TGTGCCAGCAGGGGGGGCCTGAACACTGAAGCTTTCTTT
- | TRBJ2-7 | TRBD2 | TRBV9 | CASSPDTAGGIRDEQYF | TGTGCCAGCAGCCCCGATACAGCGGGAGGTATCAGGGACGAGCAGTACTTC
- | TRBJ2-2 | - | TRBV28 | CASSLTGTPTVGELFF | TGTGCCAGCAGTTTGACCGGGACACCGACTGTCGGGGAGCTGTTTTTT
- | TRBJ2-7 | TRBD2 | TRBV27 | CASSLISGRAYEQYF | TGTGCCAGCAGTTTGATCAGCGGGAGAGCCTACGAGCAGTACTTC
- | TRBJ1-2 | TRBD1 | TRBV19 | CASSTIGTEAYGYTF | TGTGCCAGTAGTACAATCGGGACAGAAGCCTATGGCTACACCTTC
- | TRBJ2-1 | - | TRBV27 | CASSFTAYSYNEQFF | TGTGCCAGCAGTTTTACGGCTTACTCCTACAATGAGCAGTTCTTC
- | TRBJ2-5 | TRBD2 | TRBV7-2 | CASSSILAGGLETQYF | TGTGCCAGCAGCTCGATACTAGCGGGGGGCTTGGAGACCCAGTACTTC
once | TRBJ2-5 | - | TRBV5-4 | CASSPSLLQETQYF | TGTGCCAGCAGCCCAAGCCTCTTACAAGAGACCCAGTACTTC
- | TRBJ1-1 | - | TRBV19 | CASSIVSGYTEAFF | TGTGCCAGTAGTATAGTGTCAGGCTACACTGAAGCTTTCTTT
- | TRBJ2-1 | TRBD2 | TRBV11-2 | CASSLAWAGDGEQFF | TGTGCCAGCAGCTTAGCTTGGGCGGGGGACGGTGAGCAGTTCTTC
- | TRBJ2-2 | TRBD1 | TRBV5-1 | CASSPHRDRSTGELFF | TGCGCCAGCAGCCCACATCGGGACAGAAGCACCGGGGAGCTGTTTTTT
- | TRBJ2-3 | - | TRBV11-2 | CASSPKQLSTYTQYF | TGTGCCAGCAGCCCCAAGCAGTTATCGACGTATACGCAGTATTTT
- | TRBJ2-7 | - | TRBV19 | CASSSLRAAPYEQYF | TGTGCCAGTAGTAGCCTAAGGGCCGCCCCCTACGAGCAGTACTTC
- | TRBJ2-3 | - | TRBV6-5 | CASSYDPGLDTQYF | TGTGCCAGCAGTTACGATCCGGGACTAGATACGCAGTATTTT
- | TRBJ2-7 | - | TRBV28 | CASSPKWGSYEQYF | TGTGCCAGCAGCCCCAAGTGGGGCTCCTACGAGCAGTACTTC
- | TRBJ2-2 | TRBD2 | TRBV28 | CASSSPGLATNTGELFF | TGTGCCAGCAGTTCCCCGGGACTAGCGACTAACACCGGGGAGCTGTTTTTT
- | TRBJ2-3 | TRBD2 | TRBV5-1 | CASSLALAGVGTDTQYF | TGCGCCAGCAGCTTGGCCCTAGCGGGAGTGGGCACAGATACGCAGTATTTT
once | TRBJ2-5 | - | TRBV7-6 | CASSLERRQETQYF | TGTGCCAGCAGCTTAGAACGGAGGCAAGAGACCCAGTACTTC
- | TRBJ2-7 | TRBD1 | TRBV30 | CAWSGLGQGLFYEQYF | TGTGCCTGGAGTGGGTTGGGACAGGGTCTTTTCTACGAGCAGTACTTC
medium-sized | TRBJ1-3 | - | TRBV10-1 | CASSEIQFEATIYF | TGCGCCAGCAGTGAGATCCAGTTCGAGGCCACCATATATTTT
few | TRBJ2-7 | - | TRBV5-6 | CASSFPGYHEQYF | TGTGCCAGCAGCTTCCCGGGGTACCACGAGCAGTACTTC
- | TRBJ2-3 | TRBD2 | TRBV4-1 | CASSRGGPDTQYF | TGCGCCAGCAGCCGGGGGGGTCCAGATACGCAGTATTTT
- | TRBJ2-7 | - | TRBV4-3 | CASSQDARDGIYEQYF | TGCGCCAGCAGCCAAGACGCCCGGGACGGGATCTACGAGCAGTACTTC
once | TRBJ1-5 | TRBD1 | TRBV5-6 | CASSLGGGGAGQPQHF | TGTGCCAGCAGCTTGGGTGGAGGGGGCGCAGGACAGCCCCAGCATTTT
- | TRBJ1-1 | - | TRBV27 | CASKPGGVGNTEAFF | TGTGCCAGCAAGCCGGGGGGCGTGGGGAACACTGAAGCTTTCTTT
- | TRBJ2-3 | - | TRBV28 | CASSPPGSGRADTQYF | TGTGCCAGCAGTCCCCCGGGTAGTGGCCGTGCGGATACGCAGTATTTT
few | TRBJ1-4 | - | TRBV9 | CASSLQGGDEKLFF | TGTGCCAGCAGCTTACAGGGAGGGGATGAAAAACTGTTTTTT
- | TRBJ2-1 | TRBD1 | TRBV6-1 | CASSAPTGGSYNEQFF | TGTGCCAGCAGTGCACCGACAGGGGGCTCCTACAATGAGCAGTTCTTC
- | TRBJ1-3 | - | TRBV7-3 | CASSRSGRAAGNTIYF | TGTGCCAGCAGCCGTTCGGGAAGGGCGGCTGGAAACACCATATATTTT
- | TRBJ2-3 | - | TRBV4-3 | CASSSGSTDTQYF | TGCGCCAGCAGCTCTGGGAGCACAGATACGCAGTATTTT
- | TRBJ2-6 | - | TRBV4-1 | CASSQSSSGANVLTF | TGCGCCAGCAGCCAAAGCAGCTCTGGGGCCAACGTCCTGACTTTC
- | TRBJ2-4 | - | TRBV28 | CASSLRRWQNLAKNIQYF | TGTGCCAGCAGTTTAAGGCGGTGGCAGAACCTAGCCAAAAACATTCAGTACTTC
- | TRBJ2-1 | - | TRBV2 | CASSGQVYNEQFF | TGTGCCAGCAGTGGGCAGGTCTACAATGAGCAGTTCTTC
- | TRBJ1-3 | - | TRBV7-8 | CASSLAPGLSGNTIYF | TGTGCCAGCAGCTTAGCTCCAGGCCTCTCTGGAAACACCATATATTTT
- | TRBJ2-5 | - | TRBV27 | CASSYGGETQYF | TGTGCCAGCAGTTATGGGGGAGAGACCCAGTACTTC
- | TRBJ1-4 | - | TRBV7-9 | CASSLDGERCDEKLFF | TGTGCCAGCAGCTTAGACGGGGAAAGGTGCGATGAAAAACTGTTTTTT
- | TRBJ1-6 | - | TRBV28 | CASSPLGVGYNSPLHF | TGTGCCAGCAGTCCCCTGGGGGTGGGTTATAATTCACCCCTCCACTTT
- | TRBJ2-1 | - | TRBV27 | CASSLFGGYNEQFF | TGTGCCAGCAGTTTATTTGGTGGGTACAATGAGCAGTTCTTC
- | TRBJ1-2 | - | TRBV4-3 | CASSQDAGSGYDGYTF | TGCGCCAGCAGCCAAGATGCGGGATCCGGTTATGATGGCTACACCTTC
- | TRBJ2-2 | - | TRBV11-1 | CASSFSGVGELFF | TGTGCCAGCAGCTTTTCCGGAGTCGGGGAGCTGTTTTTT
- | TRBJ1-2 | - | TRBV18 | CASSPGRTELGYTF | TGTGCCAGCTCACCGGGCCGGACCGAATTAGGCTACACCTTC
few | TRBJ1-1 | - | TRBV30 | CAWSPGNTEAFF | TGTGCCTGGAGTCCCGGGAACACTGAAGCTTTCTTT
- | TRBJ1-2 | - | TRBV7-2 | CASTPSRGVNYGYTF | TGTGCCAGCACCCCCTCAAGGGGAGTCAACTATGGCTACACCTTC
- | TRBJ1-4 | - | TRBV7-9 | CASSNRQAEKLFF | TGTGCCAGCAGCAATCGACAGGCTGAAAAACTGTTTTTT
- | TRBJ1-4 | - | TRBV21-1 | CASTANSRGWDEKLFF | TGTGCCAGCACCGCCAATTCGAGGGGATGGGATGAAAAACTGTTTTTT
- | TRBJ1-2 | - | TRBV19 | CASRPGTFMGYGYTF | TGTGCCAGTCGTCCCGGGACTTTTATGGGCTATGGCTACACCTTC
- | TRBJ1-5 | TRBD1 | TRBV5-4 | CASSLVPRGQGIASNQPQHF | TGTGCCAGCAGCTTGGTTCCACGGGGACAGGGAATCGCTAGCAATCAGCCCCAGCATTTT
- | TRBJ2-3 | - | TRBV7-3 | CASSPTFTQDTQYF | TGTGCCAGCAGCCCTACCTTTACGCAAGATACGCAGTATTTT